This T cell receptor (beta chain) emerged from a study of T cell responses to AZD1222 COVID-19 vaccine. Points from the study as a whole: Scientists sampled the repertoires only once the peak T cell response had passed. Distributed over spike, vaccine-associated CD4 TCRs predominated at 160-218 and 743-854. The number of AZD1222 recipients seropositive at baseline was only six. Clonal diversity was possibly underestimated, and white British individuals and females predominated among donors.

The V gene lost 11 bases and the J gene lost 0 bases, with 8 bases spanning the gap. This CDR3 spans 12 amino acids. Germline CDR1 and CDR2: MGHDK and SYGVNS. Of note for this clone: Its specificity is unknown.

Clones were read by immunoSEQ multiplex PCR, and TCRdb kept only the in-frame ones, dropping some. The repertoire holds about 97,000 clones, with over 75% as singletons. The V call is TRBV25-1, the J call TRBJ1-3; no firm D call. The sequence derives from an adult in good health. Source: peripheral blood, taken on day 0 of AZD1222 vaccination. Written as DNA, the CDR3 is TGTGCCTCACAGAGCTCTGGAAACACCATATATTTT. Its protein product is CASQSSGNTIYF.